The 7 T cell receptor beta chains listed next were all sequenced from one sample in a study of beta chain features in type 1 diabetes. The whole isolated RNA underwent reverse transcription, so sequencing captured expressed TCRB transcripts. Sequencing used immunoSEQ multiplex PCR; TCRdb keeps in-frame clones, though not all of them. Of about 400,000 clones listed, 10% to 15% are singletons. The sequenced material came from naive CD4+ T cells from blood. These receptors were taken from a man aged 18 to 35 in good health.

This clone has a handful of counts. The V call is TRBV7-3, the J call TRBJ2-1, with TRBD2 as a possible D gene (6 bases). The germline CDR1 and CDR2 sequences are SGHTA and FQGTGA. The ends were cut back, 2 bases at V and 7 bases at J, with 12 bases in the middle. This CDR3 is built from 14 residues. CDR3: CASSLSGVLNEQFF. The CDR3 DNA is TGTGCCAGCAGCTTATCGGGAGTCCTTAATGAGCAGTTCTTC.

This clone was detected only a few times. Here the CDR3 reads CASSAGQGASSYEQYF. CDR3 DNA: TGTGCCAGCAGCGCCGGACAGGGGGCGAGCTCCTACGAGCAGTACTTC. The J gene is TRBJ2-7, the V gene TRBV7-2, with 11 bases that match TRBD1. The CDR3 has 16 amino acids. The V segment lost 5 bases and the J segment 0 bases; nucleotides outside the gene matches: 6. Germline V gives CDR1 SGHTA, CDR2 FQGNSA.

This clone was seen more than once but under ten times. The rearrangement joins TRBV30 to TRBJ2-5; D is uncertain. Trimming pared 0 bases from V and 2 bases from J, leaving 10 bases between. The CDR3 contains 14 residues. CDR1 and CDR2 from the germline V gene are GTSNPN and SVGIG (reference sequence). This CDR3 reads CAWSVAVIQETQYF. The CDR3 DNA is TGTGCCTGGAGTGTAGCCGTGATACAAGAGACCCAGTACTTC.

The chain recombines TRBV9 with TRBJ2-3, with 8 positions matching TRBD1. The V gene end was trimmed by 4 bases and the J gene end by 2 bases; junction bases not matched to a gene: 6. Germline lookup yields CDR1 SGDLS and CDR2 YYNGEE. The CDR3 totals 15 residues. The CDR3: CASSIQGAATDTQYF. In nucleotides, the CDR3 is TGTGCCAGCAGCATTCAGGGGGCCGCCACAGATACGCAGTATTTT.

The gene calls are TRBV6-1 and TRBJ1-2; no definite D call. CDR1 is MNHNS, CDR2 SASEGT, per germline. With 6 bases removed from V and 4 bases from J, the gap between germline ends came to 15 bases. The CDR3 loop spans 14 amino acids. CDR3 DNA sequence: TGTGCCAGCAGCCTGACTACCAGAGTCTATGGCTACACCTTC. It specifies CASSLTTRVYGYTF.

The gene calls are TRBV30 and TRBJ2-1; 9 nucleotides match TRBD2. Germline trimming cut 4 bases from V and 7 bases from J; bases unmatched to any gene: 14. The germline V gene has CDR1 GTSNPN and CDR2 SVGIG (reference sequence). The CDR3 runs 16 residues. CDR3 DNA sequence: TGTGCCTGGAAAAAAGGGCCTAGCGGGGTAGGAAATGAGCAGTTCTTC. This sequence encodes CAWKKGPSGVGNEQFF. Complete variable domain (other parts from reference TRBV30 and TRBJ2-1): SQTIHQWPATLVQPVGSPLSLECTVEGTSNPNLYWYRQAAGRGLQLLFYSVGIGQISSEVPQNLSASRPQDRQFILSSKKLLLSDSGFYLCAWKKGPSGVGNEQFFGPGTRLTVL.

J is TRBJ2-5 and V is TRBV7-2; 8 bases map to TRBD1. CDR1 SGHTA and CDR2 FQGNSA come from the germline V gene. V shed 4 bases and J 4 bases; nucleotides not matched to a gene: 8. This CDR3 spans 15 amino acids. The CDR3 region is CASSSRTGWGETQYF. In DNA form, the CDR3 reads TGTGCCAGCAGCTCGCGGACAGGGTGGGGAGAGACCCAGTACTTC.